One sample yielded the 16 T cell receptor beta chains listed below, sequenced in a study of blood T cell repertoires in COVID-19. Clones were sequenced by immunoSEQ multiplex PCR, and TCRdb holds only the in-frame ones, with some missing. The sample lists about 190,000 clones; about 89% were seen once. The sequencing input was peripheral blood. Receptors originate from a man aged 35-49 years with acute or convalescent COVID-19.

This sequence joins TRBV28 and TRBJ1-3; TRBD1 aligns across 7 bases. J lost 4 bases, V lost 5 bases, and 11 bases had no gene match. The germline V gene has CDR1 MDHEN and CDR2 SYDVKM. This CDR3 has 16 residues. CDR3 sequence reads: CASSRMAGGFGNTIYF. The CDR3 coding sequence is TGTGCCAGCAGTCGGATGGCAGGGGGATTCGGAAACACCATATATTTT.

This clone was seen a single time. The chain recombines TRBV6-6 with TRBJ2-3, with TRBD1 identical over 9 bases. The CDR3 totals 15 residues. The J segment lost 1 base and the V segment lost 1 base, leaving 0 bases of the junction unmatched. CDR1 and CDR2 (germline): MNHNY, SVGAGI (reference sequence). CDR3 sequence: CASSYWDRGTDTQYF. In DNA, the CDR3 is TGTGCCAGCAGTTACTGGGACAGGGGCACAGATACGCAGTATTTT.

The table lists this clone with a few counts. The rearrangement uses TRBV10-1 and TRBJ2-3; a weak D match, TRBD2 (5 bases). The V and J ends lost 4 bases and 6 bases respectively, with 11 bases between them. The length of the CDR3 is 13 residues. Per the germline V gene, CDR1 is WNHNN and CDR2 is SYGVQD (reference sequence). CDR3 DNA sequence: TGCGCCAGCAGTGTACTAGATGGGGATACGCAGTATTTT. Its translation: CASSVLDGDTQYF.

This chain joins TRBV2 and TRBJ1-1, with 9 bases matching TRBD1. The CDR3 has 14 residues. CDR1 SNHLY and CDR2 FYNNEI come from the germline V gene. J was trimmed by 10 bases and V by 7 bases; bases with no gene match: 13. The DNA of the CDR3 is TGTGCCAGCACTACAGGGGGCGACTCTCCCCGAGCTTTCTTT. Amino acids: CASTTGGDSPRAFF.

This rearrangement joins TRBV9 to TRBJ2-1; D not certain. V dropped 0 bases and J dropped 2 bases, with 9 bases sitting between them. This CDR3 comprises 15 residues. Germline values: CDR1 SGDLS, CDR2 YYNGEE. The CDR3 protein is CASSVGGATYNEQFF. The CDR3 nucleotides are TGTGCCAGCAGCGTAGGAGGCGCAACCTACAATGAGCAGTTCTTC.

This chain uses TRBV9 with TRBJ1-3; D ambiguous. Germline CDR1 SGDLS, CDR2 YYNGEE. The CDR3 consists of 14 residues. Trimming cost V 0 bases and J 2 bases, with 6 bases left between them. In nucleotides, the CDR3 is TGTGCCAGCAGCGTAGAAGCCACTGGAAACACCATATATTTT. Residues: CASSVEATGNTIYF. The full variable domain, rest sourced from reference TRBV9 and TRBJ1-3, is DSGVTQTPKHLITATGQRVTLRCSPRSGDLSVYWYQQSLDQGLQFLIQYYNGEERAKGNILERFSAQQFPDLHSELNLSSLELGDSALYFCASSVEATGNTIYFGEGSWLTVV.

The chain joins TRBV19 to TRBJ1-1; 12 nucleotides line up with TRBD1. The V gene's germline CDR1 is LNHDA and CDR2 SQIVND (reference sequence). The CDR3 consists of 17 residues. The trim removed 7 bases at V and 3 bases at J, leaving 12 bases unmatched. Here the CDR3 reads CASTYSPGQGAYTEAFF. The CDR3 DNA reads TGTGCCAGTACCTACTCTCCGGGACAGGGGGCCTACACTGAAGCTTTCTTT.

This rearrangement joins TRBV5-1 to TRBJ2-7; the match to TRBD1 covers 8 bases. Trimming at V came to 8 bases and at J to 0 bases, leaving 7 bases not matched to a gene. The CDR3 loop spans 14 amino acids. Germline V CDR1 and CDR2: SGHRS, YFSETQ. The CDR3 reads CASGTGTGSYEQYF. The CDR3, as DNA: TGCGCCAGTGGTACCGGGACAGGCTCCTACGAGCAGTACTTC. The whole variable domain, filled in from reference TRBV5-1 and TRBJ2-7, reads KAGVTQTPRYLIKTRGQQVTLSCSPISGHRSVSWYQQTPGQGLQFLFEYFSETQRNKGNFPGRFSGRQFSNSRSEMNVSTLELGDSALYLCASGTGTGSYEQYFGPGTRLTVT.

The chain uses TRBV25-1 and TRBJ1-6, with 8 nucleotides matching TRBD1. The CDR3 runs to 14 residues. Germline V gene sequence: CDR1 MGHDK, CDR2 SYGVNS. V dropped 4 bases and J dropped 4; count of bases not matched to a gene: 0. This CDR3 reads CASSGTGYNSPLHF. DNA for the CDR3: TGTGCCAGCAGTGGGACAGGGTATAATTCACCCCTCCACTTT. Looking up the rest from reference TRBV25-1 and TRBJ1-6 gives the full variable domain: EADIYQTPRYLVIGTGKKITLECSQTMGHDKMYWYQQDPGMELHLIHYSYGVNSTEKGDLSSESTVSRIRTEHFPLTLESARPSHTSQYLCASSGTGYNSPLHFGNGTRLTVT.

The chain couples TRBV4-3 to TRBJ1-3; D gene uncertain. Germline assignment: CDR1 LGHNA and CDR2 YSLEER. The CDR3 is made up of 15 amino acids. The V and J ends lost 0 bases and 0 bases respectively, with 6 bases between them. The CDR3 coding sequence is TGCGCCAGCAGCCAAGATAGCAGCTCTGGAAACACCATATATTTT. Residues: CASSQDSSSGNTIYF.

The CDR3 DNA reads TGTGCCAGCAATCCTTCCTCCTTCTCCTACGAGCAGTACTTC. Amino acids: CASNPSSFSYEQYF. This chain connects TRBV27 to TRBJ2-7; D ambiguous. The length of the CDR3 is 14 residues. The V and J ends lost 7 bases and 0 bases respectively, with 13 bases between them. Looked up from germline, CDR1 is MNHEY and CDR2 is SMNVEV (reference sequence).

The chain recombines TRBV5-1 with TRBJ2-1, with D maybe TRBD1 (6 bases). The CDR3 contains 16 residues. The V gene's germline CDR1 is SGHRS and CDR2 YFSETQ. The V and J ends lost 4 bases and 1 base respectively, with 15 bases between them. The CDR3 DNA reads as TGCGCCAGCAGCGTGGCGGGCAGGGGTTCCTACAATGAGCAGTTCTTC. It codes for CASSVAGRGSYNEQFF.

This clone was recorded once. The chain couples TRBV3-1 (or the pseudogene TRBV3-2) to TRBJ2-1; D perhaps matches TRBD1 (6 bases). This CDR3 has 17 amino acids. V lost 6 bases to trimming and J lost 5 bases, with 23 bases between them. Germline V gene sequence: CDR1 LGHDT, CDR2 YNNKEL (reference sequence). The CDR3 sequence: CASSQGPRLTPDNEQFF. The CDR3 region has the DNA TGTGCCAGCAGTCAGGGGCCAAGGCTTACACCGGACAATGAGCAGTTCTTC.

This clone was recorded only once. J is TRBJ1-4 and V is TRBV7-2; D perhaps matches TRBD1 (5 bases). The V and J ends lost 5 bases and 3 bases respectively, with 13 bases between them. CDR3 length equals 15 residues. Germline loops: CDR1 SGHTA, CDR2 FQGNSA. CDR3 sequence (DNA): TGTGCCAGCAGCCCTATGACAGCCGCTAATGAAAAACTGTTTTTT. Translation: CASSPMTAANEKLFF.

This clone was recorded once. This chain links TRBV5-1 with TRBJ2-7, with D maybe TRBD2 (7 bases). The CDR3 runs to 15 residues. The germline V gene has CDR1 SGHRS and CDR2 YFSETQ. V was trimmed by 4 bases and J by 0 bases, leaving 14 bases between them. This CDR3 reads CASSGSGEGSYEQYF. The CDR3 nucleotides read TGCGCCAGCAGCGGTTCAGGGGAGGGCTCCTACGAGCAGTACTTC.

The rearrangement uses TRBV5-1 and TRBJ2-1; 16 nucleotides align to TRBD2. CDR3 length: 19 residues. Germline CDR1 SGHRS, CDR2 YFSETQ. J gave up 9 bases and V 4 bases, and 16 bases lay outside the gene matches. CDR3 DNA sequence: TGCGCCAGCAGCAAATACCCCGGGACTAGCGGGGGGGCAGGGAGTGAGCAGTTCTTC. Translating gives CASSKYPGTSGGAGSEQFF.